This passage covers 16 T cell receptor beta chains from one sample sequenced in a study of T cell responses to AZD1222 COVID-19 vaccine. Clones were sequenced by immunoSEQ multiplex PCR, and TCRdb holds only the in-frame ones, with some missing. The data show under 200,000 clones, roughly 89% seen once. Sequences were derived from peripheral blood, sampled on day 0 of AZD1222 vaccination. Receptors were obtained from an adult in good health.

V and J are TRBV29-1 and TRBJ1-2; D not certain. V dropped 4 bases and J dropped 1 base, with 19 bases sitting between them. The V gene's germline CDR1 is SQVTM and CDR2 ANQGSEA. The CDR3 is 16 residues long. The CDR3 loop reads CSVASPPAQLNYGYTF. CDR3 nucleotides: TGCAGCGTTGCGTCTCCGCCAGCGCAGCTTAACTATGGCTACACCTTC.

This clone was recorded once. The CDR3 sequence: CASWGGGRVAFF. CDR3 coding DNA: TGTGCCAGCTGGGGGGGAGGCCGAGTAGCTTTCTTT. This chain joins TRBV19 and TRBJ1-1; D might be TRBD1 (5 bases). The germline gives CDR1 LNHDA, CDR2 SQIVND (reference sequence). Trimming took off 9 bases at V and 10 bases at J, with 18 bases between the two ends. The CDR3 length is 12 residues.

This chain's CDR3 is CASSLGRSTDTQYF. The DNA for the CDR3 is TGCGCCAGCAGCTTGGGACGGAGCACAGATACGCAGTATTTT. V is TRBV5-1 and J is TRBJ2-3; D remains ambiguous. With 0 bases removed from V and 0 bases from J, the gap between germline ends came to 5 bases. In germline, CDR1 is SGHRS, CDR2 YFSETQ. CDR3 length: 14 amino acids.

The CDR3 sequence: CASSPRAGLADTQYF. The CDR3 DNA is TGTGCCAGCTCACCACGGGCAGGGCTTGCAGATACGCAGTATTTT. The genes are TRBV18 and TRBJ2-3; D is perhaps TRBD1 (5 bases). This CDR3 contains 15 residues. V was cut by 1 base and J by 4 bases, with 12 bases left in between. Germline CDR1 reads KGHSH; CDR2 reads LQKENI.

The chain couples TRBV15 to TRBJ2-7, with D uncertain. V was clipped by 5 bases and J by 6 bases, with 17 bases between them. Germline V gene data show CDR1 as LNHNV and CDR2 as YYDKDF (reference sequence). This CDR3 is built from 14 residues. CDR3 residues: CATSFRTQTAEQYF. CDR3 DNA sequence: TGTGCCACCAGCTTCCGGACCCAAACGGCCGAGCAGTACTTC.

The chain joins TRBV2 to TRBJ2-1; TRBD2 might be the D (5 bases). The CDR3 has 15 amino acids. V lost 6 bases and J 6 bases, leaving 18 bases between the germline ends. The V gene's germline CDR1 is SNHLY and CDR2 FYNNEI. This chain's CDR3 is CASSPTRGGSNEQFF. CDR3 nucleotides: TGTGCCAGCAGCCCCACTAGAGGAGGTTCCAATGAGCAGTTCTTC.

CDR3 protein: CASSPDPGDSSPLHF. CDR3 coding DNA: TGTGCCAGCAGCCCCGACCCCGGGGATAGTTCACCCCTCCACTTT. The rearrangement uses TRBV7-9 and TRBJ1-6; no definite D call. V was clipped by 5 bases and J by 9 bases, with 17 bases between them. Germline values: CDR1 SEHNR, CDR2 FQNEAQ (reference sequence). This CDR3 is built from 15 residues.

V gene TRBV12-3 or TRBV12-4 combines with J gene TRBJ2-7; D assignment may be TRBD1 or TRBD2 (5 bases each). Trimming removed 3 bases from V and 0 bases from J, with 6 bases in between. The CDR3 covers 13 residues. The CDR3 spells CASSFGTSYEQYF. In DNA form, the CDR3 reads TGTGCCAGCAGTTTCGGGACCTCCTACGAGCAGTACTTC.

The V gene is TRBV19, the J gene TRBJ2-2; D remains unclear. Per the germline V gene, CDR1 is LNHDA and CDR2 is SQIVND (reference sequence). V was pared by 6 bases and J by 3 bases, with 5 bases between. The CDR3 loop spans 12 amino acids. CDR3 sequence: CASRSYTGELFF. CDR3 in DNA: TGTGCCAGTAGATCATACACCGGGGAGCTGTTTTTT.

V is TRBV18 and J is TRBJ1-3; 10 bases line up with TRBD1. The CDR3 runs to 16 residues. Germline CDR1 reads KGHSH; CDR2 reads LQKENI. Unmatched junction bases numbered 9, after V lost 4 bases and J lost 6 bases. As DNA, the CDR3 is TGTGCCAGCTCACTACGACAGGGGGCCCGGCCAAACACCATATATTTT. It translates to CASSLRQGARPNTIYF.

The chain uses TRBV18 and TRBJ1-2, with TRBD1 identical over 9 bases. CDR3 length: 17 residues. CDR1 KGHSH and CDR2 LQKENI come from the germline V gene. V was clipped by 0 bases and J by 0 bases; unmatched bases: 5. For the CDR3, the DNA is TGTGCCAGCTCACCACCGAGGACAGGGGTTGCTAACTATGGCTACACCTTC. Protein sequence: CASSPPRTGVANYGYTF. Supplemented by reference TRBV18 and TRBJ1-2, the full variable domain reads NAGVMQNPRHLVRRRGQEARLRCSPMKGHSHVYWYRQLPEEGLKFMVYLQKENIIDESGMPKERFSAEFPKEGPSILRIQQVVRGDSAAYFCASSPPRTGVANYGYTFGSGTRLTVV.

The V gene is TRBV4-2, the J gene TRBJ1-6, with D maybe TRBD1 (5 bases). Germline loops: CDR1 LGHNA, CDR2 YNFKEQ. The germline V and J ends were trimmed by 3 bases and 9 bases, with 9 bases remaining between them. The CDR3 covers 13 residues. The CDR3 spells CASSHPGSSPLHF. CDR3 bases: TGTGCCAGCAGCCATCCAGGGAGTTCACCCCTCCACTTT.

The chain recombines TRBV19 with TRBJ1-2; a weak D match, TRBD1 (6 bases). CDR1 and CDR2 (germline): LNHDA, SQIVND (reference sequence). CDR3 size: 13 residues. V was pared by 3 bases and J by 7 bases, with 12 bases between. DNA for the CDR3: TGTGCCAGTAGTATGAGGGGGACTTTTGGCTACACCTTC. Its translation: CASSMRGTFGYTF.

The chain links TRBV5-5 to TRBJ2-3; TRBD1 is a possible D gene (5 bases). Trimming removed 1 base at V and 2 bases at J, with 8 bases between. CDR1 SGHKS and CDR2 YYEKEE come from the germline V gene (reference sequence). CDR3 size: 14 residues. This chain's CDR3 is CASSLTTATDTQYF. In DNA form, the CDR3 reads TGTGCCAGCAGCTTGACGACAGCCACAGATACGCAGTATTTT.

The chain uses TRBV2 and TRBJ1-4, with 7 bases matching TRBD1. CDR1 SNHLY and CDR2 FYNNEI come from the germline V gene. CDR3 length: 14 residues. The V gene end was trimmed by 6 bases and the J gene end by 7 bases; junction bases not matched to a gene: 8. The CDR3 nucleotides read TGTGCCAGCAGGGAGGGGGCCCTAGGTGAAAAACTGTTTTTT. Protein sequence: CASREGALGEKLFF.

The CDR3 sequence is CASSGGSGGRDGDTQYF. As DNA, the CDR3 is TGTGCCAGCAGTGGAGGCTCGGGCGGGAGGGACGGAGATACGCAGTATTTT. The gene calls are TRBV2 and TRBJ2-3, with 9 nucleotides matching TRBD2. V dropped 4 bases and J dropped 5; count of bases not matched to a gene: 13. Germline lookup yields CDR1 SNHLY and CDR2 FYNNEI. The CDR3 has 17 amino acids.